One sample yielded the 7 T cell receptor beta chains listed below, sequenced in a study of shared clonotypes between healthy human individuals. Naive-designated CD8 cells lacked CD45RO, were positively enriched for CCR7, and omitted terminally differentiated effector memory CD45RA+ cells. Clones were sequenced by immunoSEQ multiplex PCR, and TCRdb holds only the in-frame ones, with some missing. The profile covers roughly 2 million clones, with approximately 95% appearing a single time and roughly 1.1% taken by the ten largest. Input material: naive CD8+ T cells sorted from blood. These receptors were collected from a man aged 18 to 29 in good health.

The genes are TRBV28 and TRBJ2-5; no firm D call. CDR1 is MDHEN and CDR2 is SYDVKM in the germline V gene. This CDR3 has 15 amino acids. Trimming took 5 bases from V and 0 from J, leaving 13 bases between them. This CDR3 reads CASSPRLLYQETQYF. CDR3 sequence (DNA): TGTGCCAGCAGTCCCAGACTGCTGTACCAAGAGACCCAGTACTTC.

The rearrangement links TRBV5-8 to TRBJ1-4, with D unresolved. The length of the CDR3 is 14 residues. Germline CDR1 is SGHTS and CDR2 is YDEGEE. The ends were cut back, 6 bases at V and 0 bases at J, with 9 bases in the middle. CDR3 sequence: CASNFLATNEKLFF. For the CDR3, the DNA is TGTGCCAGCAACTTCCTTGCAACTAATGAAAAACTGTTTTTT.

This clone has only one observation. The rearrangement uses TRBV27 and TRBJ2-3; 8 bases map to TRBD2. The ends lost 10 bases at V and 3 bases at J; junction bases unmatched: 6. This CDR3 contains 13 residues. The V gene's germline CDR1 is MNHEY and CDR2 SMNVEV (reference sequence). In nucleotides, the CDR3 is TGTGCCACCTCGGGGGGGTGGACAGATACGCAGTATTTT. Protein: CATSGGWTDTQYF.

The V gene is TRBV11-2, the J gene TRBJ2-7, with D maybe TRBD2 (5 bases). CDR1 is SGHAT and CDR2 is FQNNGV in the germline V gene. The CDR3 runs to 16 residues. V lost 4 bases, J lost 3 bases, and 19 bases lay in between. The CDR3 region is CASSSAYSSNFYEQYF. In nucleotides, the CDR3 is TGTGCCAGCAGCTCAGCCTACTCTAGCAATTTCTACGAGCAGTACTTC.

Comments on this clone: A read error may produce the germline difference seen at one junction end. The rearrangement joins TRBV7-7 to TRBJ2-3, with a weak D call TRBD2 (5 bases). This CDR3 has 14 amino acids. Germline V lookup: CDR1 SSHAT, CDR2 FNYEAQ (reference sequence). The CDR3 nucleotides are TGTGCTAGCAGCTACGGTCCGGAGGCAGATACGCAGTATTTT. As protein: CASSYGPEADTQYF.

The rearrangement joins TRBV4-3 to TRBJ1-2; no clear D. Trimming removed 4 bases at V and 4 bases at J, with 16 bases between. Germline CDR1 LGHNA, CDR2 YSLEER. This CDR3 contains 15 residues. CDR3 nucleotide sequence: TGCGCCAGCAGCCCTGGGCGGACGGAGCTCTATGGCTACACCTTC. Protein product: CASSPGRTELYGYTF.

The CDR3 nucleotides read TGTGCCAGTAGCCCCCAGGGTAACTATGGCTACACCTTC. This gives the protein CASSPQGNYGYTF. This rearrangement joins TRBV19 to TRBJ1-2; a possible D gene is TRBD1 (5 bases). V was pared by 6 bases and J by 1 base, with 9 bases between. Germline assignment: CDR1 LNHDA and CDR2 SQIVND (reference sequence). The CDR3 covers 13 residues.